The text below deals with one T cell receptor beta chain. These data belong to a study of blood T cell repertoires in COVID-19. Study information: From T cells, B-cell-depleted T cells, or PBMCs came the material, which was cDNA or gDNA.

Participants were aged about 18 to 95 years, lived in around 25 US areas, and enrolled virtually. Participants reported their clinical history, and cohort assignment relied on those reports. Per the original methods: By means of reference gene primer amplification, nucleated cell counts were estimated. Here immunoSEQ multiplex PCR was the method, and the copy in TCRdb shows in-frame clones only, minus some. The V and J calls and clone size are taken from that table; D and trimming were inferred from the DNA. Here the sample spans approximately 440,000 clones, around 90% being singletons. V was clipped by 8 bases and J by 4 bases, with 17 bases between them. The germline V gene encodes CDR1 SNHLY and CDR2 FYNNEI. The CDR3 sequence is 14 residues long.

This TCR came from a man between 18 and 29 years old who had recovered from COVID-19. What was sequenced was PBMCs or T cells enriched from blood (not recorded which). This rearrangement joins TRBV2 to TRBJ1-2; the D gene is possibly TRBD1 (6 bases). The CDR3 sequence: CASPKGGESYGYTF. CDR3 DNA: TGTGCCAGCCCTAAGGGGGGGGAATCCTATGGCTACACCTTC.